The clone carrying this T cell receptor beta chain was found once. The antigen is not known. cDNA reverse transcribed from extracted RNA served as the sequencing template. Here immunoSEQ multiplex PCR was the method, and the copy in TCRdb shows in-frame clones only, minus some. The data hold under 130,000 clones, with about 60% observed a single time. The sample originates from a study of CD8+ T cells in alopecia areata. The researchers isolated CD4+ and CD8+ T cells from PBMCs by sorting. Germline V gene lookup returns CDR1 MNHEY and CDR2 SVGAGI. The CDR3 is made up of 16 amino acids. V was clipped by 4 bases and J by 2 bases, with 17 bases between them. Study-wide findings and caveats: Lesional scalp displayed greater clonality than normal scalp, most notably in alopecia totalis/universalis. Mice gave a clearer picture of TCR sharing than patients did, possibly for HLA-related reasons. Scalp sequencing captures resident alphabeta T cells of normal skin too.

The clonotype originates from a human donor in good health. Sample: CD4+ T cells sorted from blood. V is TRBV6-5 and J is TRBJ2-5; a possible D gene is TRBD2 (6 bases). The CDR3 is CASSFPLRGVQETQYF. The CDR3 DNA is TGTGCCAGCAGTTTCCCCTTGCGCGGGGTACAAGAGACCCAGTACTTC.